This TCR beta chain was recovered during a study of T cells expressing NK-cell markers. The CDR3 consists of 14 residues. TCRdb re-called the 5' RACE reads and gives one entry per CDR3 protein, without DNA. Its table records approximately 460,000 distinct CDR3 sequences. This sequence was found in a woman between 18 and 70 years old in good health. Sequenced: blood T cells: a sorted CD56 or NKG2C T cell subset, CD4+ or CD8+ T cells, or bulk PBMC T cells (not recorded which). J is TRBJ1-1 and V is TRBV12-3 or TRBV12-4; TCRdb proposes TRBD1, but this gene call is untestable without DNA. The CDR3 reads CASSHNRGNTEAFF.